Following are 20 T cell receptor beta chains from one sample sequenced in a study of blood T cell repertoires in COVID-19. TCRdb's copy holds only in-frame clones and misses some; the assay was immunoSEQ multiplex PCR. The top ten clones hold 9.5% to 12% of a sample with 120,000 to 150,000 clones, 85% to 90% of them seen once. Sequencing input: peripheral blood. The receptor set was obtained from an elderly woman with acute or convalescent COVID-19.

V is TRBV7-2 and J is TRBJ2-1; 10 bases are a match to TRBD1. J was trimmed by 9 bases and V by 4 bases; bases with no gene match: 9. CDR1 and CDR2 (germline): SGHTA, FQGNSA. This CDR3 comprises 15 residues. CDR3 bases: TGTGCCAGCAGCTCCTTAGGGGGACAGGGGCTTGAGCAGTTCTTC. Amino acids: CASSSLGGQGLEQFF.

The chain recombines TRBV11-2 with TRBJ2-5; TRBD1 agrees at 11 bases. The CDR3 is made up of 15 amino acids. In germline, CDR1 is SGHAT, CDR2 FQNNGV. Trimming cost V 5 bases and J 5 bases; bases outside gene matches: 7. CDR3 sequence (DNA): TGTGCCAGCAGCCCGGACAGGGGGCCGTCGGAGACCCAGTACTTC. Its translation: CASSPDRGPSETQYF.

The CDR3 loop reads CASSQQPGTTWAEAFF. As DNA, the CDR3 is TGCGCCAGCAGCCAACAACCCGGGACTACCTGGGCTGAAGCTTTCTTT. This chain links TRBV4-1 with TRBJ1-1, with TRBD1 as a possible D gene (5 bases). The CDR3 is made up of 16 amino acids. V gave up 2 bases and J gave up 6 bases, with 19 bases separating them. Per germline, CDR1 MGHRA and CDR2 YSYEKL.

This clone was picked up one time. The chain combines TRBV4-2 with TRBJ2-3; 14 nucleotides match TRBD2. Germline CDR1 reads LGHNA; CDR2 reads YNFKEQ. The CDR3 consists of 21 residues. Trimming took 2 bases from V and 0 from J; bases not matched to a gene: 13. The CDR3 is CASSQKRTSGGTKPSTDTQYF. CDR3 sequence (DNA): TGTGCCAGCAGCCAAAAAAGGACTAGCGGGGGGACTAAACCGAGCACAGATACGCAGTATTTT.

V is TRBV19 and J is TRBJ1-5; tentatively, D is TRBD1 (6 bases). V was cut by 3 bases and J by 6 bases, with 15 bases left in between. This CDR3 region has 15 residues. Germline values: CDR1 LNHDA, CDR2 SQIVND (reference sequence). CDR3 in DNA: TGTGCCAGTAGTATCGGGTACAGGGATCGTCAGCCCCAGCATTTT. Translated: CASSIGYRDRQPQHF.

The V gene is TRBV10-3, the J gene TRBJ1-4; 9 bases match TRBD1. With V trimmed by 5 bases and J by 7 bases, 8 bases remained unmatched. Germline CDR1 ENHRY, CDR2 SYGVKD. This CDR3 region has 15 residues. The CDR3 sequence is CAISPLDRGSEKLFF. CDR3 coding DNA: TGTGCCATCAGTCCACTGGACAGGGGTAGTGAAAAACTGTTTTTT.

The DNA of the CDR3 is TGTGCCAGCAGCTTAGCCGGGACTATTGTGGATGGCTACACCTTC. It is translated as CASSLAGTIVDGYTF. The chain carries TRBV7-9 and TRBJ1-2, with D perhaps TRBD1 (5 bases). Trimming removed 0 bases at V and 6 bases at J, with 14 bases between. The CDR3 runs 15 residues. The germline V gene encodes CDR1 SEHNR and CDR2 FQNEAQ (reference sequence). Full variable domain (outside the CDR3, taken from reference TRBV7-9 and TRBJ1-2): DTGVSQNPRHKITKRGQNVTFRCDPISEHNRLYWYRQTLGQGPEFLTYFQNEAQLEKSRLLSDRFSAERPKGSFSTLEIQRTEQGDSAMYLCASSLAGTIVDGYTFGSGTRLTVV.

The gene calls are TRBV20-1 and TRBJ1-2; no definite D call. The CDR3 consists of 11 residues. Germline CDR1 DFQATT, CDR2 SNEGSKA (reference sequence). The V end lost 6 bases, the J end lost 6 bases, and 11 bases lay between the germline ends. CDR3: CSARYDNGYTF. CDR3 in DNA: TGCAGTGCAAGATATGACAATGGCTACACCTTC.

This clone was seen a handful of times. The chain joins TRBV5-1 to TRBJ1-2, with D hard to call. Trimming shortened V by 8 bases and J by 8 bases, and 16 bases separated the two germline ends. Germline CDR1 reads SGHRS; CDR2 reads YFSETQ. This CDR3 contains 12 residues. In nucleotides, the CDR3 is TGCGCCAGTACCGGGTCTAAGAGGGGCTACACCTTC. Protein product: CASTGSKRGYTF.

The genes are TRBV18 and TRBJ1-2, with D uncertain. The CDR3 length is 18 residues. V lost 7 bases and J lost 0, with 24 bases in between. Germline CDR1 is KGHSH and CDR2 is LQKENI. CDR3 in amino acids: CASFPLGLEGPTNYGYTF. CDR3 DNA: TGTGCCAGCTTCCCACTGGGGTTGGAGGGCCCAACTAACTATGGCTACACCTTC.

The CDR3 DNA is TGCAGCGTTGGGGGAGGCAGGGAGTCCCCTTACAATGAGCAGTTCTTC. Amino acid sequence: CSVGGGRESPYNEQFF. The genes are TRBV29-1 and TRBJ2-1, with D maybe TRBD2 (6 bases). The germline CDR1 and CDR2 sequences are SQVTM and ANQGSEA. Between the trimmed V and J ends, which lost 4 bases and 4 bases, there was a span of 20 bases. The CDR3 has 16 residues.

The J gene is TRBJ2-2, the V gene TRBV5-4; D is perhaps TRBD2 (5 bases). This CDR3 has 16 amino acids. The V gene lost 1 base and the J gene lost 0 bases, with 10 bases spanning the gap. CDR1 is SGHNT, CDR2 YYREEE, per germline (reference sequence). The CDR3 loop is CASSLNPGTNTGELFF. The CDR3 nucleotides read TGTGCCAGCAGCTTGAATCCGGGGACGAACACCGGGGAGCTGTTTTTT.

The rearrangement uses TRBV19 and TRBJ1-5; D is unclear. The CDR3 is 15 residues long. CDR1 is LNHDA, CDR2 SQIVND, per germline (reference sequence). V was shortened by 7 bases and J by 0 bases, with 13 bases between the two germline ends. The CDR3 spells CASTRTAASNQPQHF. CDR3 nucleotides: TGTGCCAGTACCCGAACAGCCGCTAGCAATCAGCCCCAGCATTTT.

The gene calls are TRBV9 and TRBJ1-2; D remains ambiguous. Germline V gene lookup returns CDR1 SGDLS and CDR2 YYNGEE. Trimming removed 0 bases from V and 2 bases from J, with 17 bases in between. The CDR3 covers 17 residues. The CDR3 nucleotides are TGTGCCAGCAGCGTAGGAGGGAAAGGGTACGGGAACTATGGCTACACCTTC. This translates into CASSVGGKGYGNYGYTF.

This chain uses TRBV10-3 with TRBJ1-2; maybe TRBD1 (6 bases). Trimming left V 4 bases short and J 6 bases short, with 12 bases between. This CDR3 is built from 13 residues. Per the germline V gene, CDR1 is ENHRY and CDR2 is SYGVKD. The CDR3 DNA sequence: TGTGCCATCAGTGGTGCAGGGGTGAATGGCTACACCTTC. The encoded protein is CAISGAGVNGYTF.

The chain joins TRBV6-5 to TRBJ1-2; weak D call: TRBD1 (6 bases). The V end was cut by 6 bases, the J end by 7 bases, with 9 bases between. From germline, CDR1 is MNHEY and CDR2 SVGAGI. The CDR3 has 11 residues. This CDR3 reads CASSTGTGYTF. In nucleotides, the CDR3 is TGTGCCAGCAGCACAGGGACTGGCTACACCTTC.

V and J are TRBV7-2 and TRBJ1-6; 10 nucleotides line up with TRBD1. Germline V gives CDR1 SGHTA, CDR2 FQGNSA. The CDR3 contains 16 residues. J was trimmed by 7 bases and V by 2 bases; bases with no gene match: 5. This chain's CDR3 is CASSLFAGQGNSPLHF. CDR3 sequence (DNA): TGTGCCAGCAGCTTATTTGCGGGACAGGGGAATTCACCCCTCCACTTT. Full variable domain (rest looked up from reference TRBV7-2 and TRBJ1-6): GAGVSQSPSNKVTEKGKDVELRCDPISGHTALYWYRQSLGQGLEFLIYFQGNSAPDKSGLPSDRFSAERTGGSVSTLTIQRTQQEDSAVYLCASSLFAGQGNSPLHFGNGTRLTVT.

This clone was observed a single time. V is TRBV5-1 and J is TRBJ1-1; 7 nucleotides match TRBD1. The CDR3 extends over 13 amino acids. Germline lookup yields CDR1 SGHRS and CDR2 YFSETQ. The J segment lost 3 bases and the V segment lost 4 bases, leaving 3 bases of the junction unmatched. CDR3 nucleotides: TGCGCCAGCAGCCCCGGGACAGACACTGAAGCTTTCTTT. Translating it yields CASSPGTDTEAFF.

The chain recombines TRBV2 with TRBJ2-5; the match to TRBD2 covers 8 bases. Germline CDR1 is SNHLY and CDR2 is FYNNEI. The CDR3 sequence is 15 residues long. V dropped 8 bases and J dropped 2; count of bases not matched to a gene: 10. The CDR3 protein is CASRPTTSGQETQYF. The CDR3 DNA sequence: TGTGCCAGCCGCCCCACCACTAGCGGACAAGAGACCCAGTACTTC. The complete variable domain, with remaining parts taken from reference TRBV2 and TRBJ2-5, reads EPEVTQTPSHQVTQMGQEVILRCVPISNHLYFYWYRQILGQKVEFLVSFYNNEISEKSEIFDDQFSVERPDGSNFTLKIRSTKLEDSAMYFCASRPTTSGQETQYFGPGTRLLVL.

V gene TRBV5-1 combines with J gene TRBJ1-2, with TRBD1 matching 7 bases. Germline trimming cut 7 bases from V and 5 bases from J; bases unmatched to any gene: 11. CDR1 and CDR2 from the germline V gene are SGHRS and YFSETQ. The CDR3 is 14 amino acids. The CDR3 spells CASGPPGQSYGYTF. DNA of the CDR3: TGCGCCAGCGGCCCTCCGGGACAGTCTTATGGCTACACCTTC.